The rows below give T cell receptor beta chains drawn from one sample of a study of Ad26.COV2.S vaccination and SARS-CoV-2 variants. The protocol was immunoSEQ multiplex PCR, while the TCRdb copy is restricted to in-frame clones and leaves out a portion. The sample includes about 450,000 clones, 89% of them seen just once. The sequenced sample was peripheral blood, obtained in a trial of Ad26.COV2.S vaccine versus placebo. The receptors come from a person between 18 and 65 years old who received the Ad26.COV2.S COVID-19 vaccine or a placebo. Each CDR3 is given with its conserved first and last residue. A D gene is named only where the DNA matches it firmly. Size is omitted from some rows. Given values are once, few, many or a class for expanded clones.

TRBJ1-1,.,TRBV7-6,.,CASSLYAAGNTEAFF,TGTGCCAGCAGCTTATATGCGGCAGGCAACACTGAAGCTTTCTTT
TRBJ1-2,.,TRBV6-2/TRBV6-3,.,CASSPTLQVPGYTF,TGTGCCAGCAGTCCCACTTTACAGGTACCTGGCTACACCTTC
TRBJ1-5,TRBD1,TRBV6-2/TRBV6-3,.,CASSFTGGTQPQHF,TGTGCCAGCAGTTTTACAGGGGGAACTCAGCCCCAGCATTTT
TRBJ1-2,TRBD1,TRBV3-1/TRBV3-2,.,CASSQGGQGVGYTF,TGTGCCAGCAGCCAAGGGGGACAGGGCGTTGGCTACACCTTC
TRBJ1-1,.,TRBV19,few,CASTVSTEAFF,TGTGCCAGTACCGTGAGCACTGAAGCTTTCTTT
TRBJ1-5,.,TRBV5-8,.,CASSRVLGSNQPQHF,TGTGCCAGCAGCAGAGTGTTAGGGAGCAATCAGCCCCAGCATTTT
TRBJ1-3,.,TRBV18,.,CASSPRYSGNTIYF,TGTGCCAGCTCACCGCGGTACTCTGGAAACACCATATATTTT
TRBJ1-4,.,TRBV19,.,CASSRSWRANEKLFF,TGTGCCAGTAGCCGGTCCTGGCGGGCTAATGAAAAACTGTTTTTT
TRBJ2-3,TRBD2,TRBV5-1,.,CASELAGSTDTQYF,TGCGCCAGCGAATTAGCGGGGAGCACAGATACGCAGTATTTT
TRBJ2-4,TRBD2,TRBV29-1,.,CSVLYGGDIQYF,TGCAGCGTTCTATACGGGGGGGACATTCAGTACTTC
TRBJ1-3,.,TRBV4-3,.,CASSQEGNTIYF,TGCGCCAGCAGCCAAGAAGGAAACACCATATATTTT
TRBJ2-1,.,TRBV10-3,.,CAISESHGRGLFLVQFF,TGTGCCATCAGTGAGTCTCACGGCAGGGGACTCTTCTTAGTCCAGTTCTTC
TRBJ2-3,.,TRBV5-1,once,CASSLVFPDTQYF,TGCGCCAGCAGCTTGGTATTTCCAGATACGCAGTATTTT
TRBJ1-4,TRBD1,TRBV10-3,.,CAISESSRGQGGEKLFF,TGTGCCATCAGTGAGAGTTCCCGGGGACAGGGCGGTGAAAAACTGTTTTTT
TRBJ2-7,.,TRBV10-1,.,CASSEPDPQEGGGGEQYF,TGCGCCAGCAGTGAGCCGGACCCTCAGGAAGGGGGGGGAGGCGAGCAGTACTTC
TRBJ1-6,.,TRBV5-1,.,CASSSLSDPDSPLHF,TGCGCCAGCAGCTCCCTGTCGGACCCGGATTCACCCCTCCACTTT
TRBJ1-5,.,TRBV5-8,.,CASSLEGAPGWHSNQPQHF,TGTGCCAGCAGCTTGGAGGGTGCGCCAGGGTGGCATAGCAATCAGCCCCAGCATTTT
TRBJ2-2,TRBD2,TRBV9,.,CASSVASSGGNTGELFF,TGTGCCAGCAGCGTAGCTTCCAGCGGGGGGAACACCGGGGAGCTGTTTTTT
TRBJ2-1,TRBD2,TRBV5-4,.,CASSSGTRDNEQFF,TGTGCCAGCAGTTCCGGGACTAGAGACAATGAGCAGTTCTTC
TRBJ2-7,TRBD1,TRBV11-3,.,CASSGNTNRGRSYEQYF,TGTGCCAGCAGCGGCAACACGAACAGGGGGCGGTCCTACGAGCAGTACTTC
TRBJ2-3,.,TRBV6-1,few,CASSHNPDTQYF,TGTGCCAGCAGCCACAACCCAGATACGCAGTATTTT
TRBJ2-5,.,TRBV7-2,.,CASSLGRAQETQYF,TGTGCCAGCAGCCTGGGCCGGGCTCAAGAGACCCAGTACTTC
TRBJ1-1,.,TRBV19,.,CASTELQQLNTEAFF,TGTGCCAGTACAGAACTCCAACAGTTGAACACTGAAGCTTTCTTT
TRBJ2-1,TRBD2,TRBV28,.,CASSSLAGVIGEQFF,TGTGCCAGCAGTTCACTAGCGGGGGTTATAGGTGAGCAGTTCTTC
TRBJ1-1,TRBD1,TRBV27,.,CASSLVGTGVTEAFF,TGTGCCAGCAGTTTAGTTGGGACAGGGGTCACTGAAGCTTTCTTT
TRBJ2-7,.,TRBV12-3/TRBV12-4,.,CASSLGGEQYF,TGTGCCAGCAGTTTAGGGGGAGAGCAGTACTTC
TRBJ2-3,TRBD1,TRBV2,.,CASNRDRGQDTQYF,TGTGCCAGCAACCGGGACAGGGGGCAAGATACGCAGTATTTT
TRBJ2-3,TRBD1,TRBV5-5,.,CASSETTGADTQYF,TGTGCCAGCAGCGAGACTACAGGGGCAGATACGCAGTATTTT
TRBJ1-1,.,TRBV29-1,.,CSVEVHWNSMNTEAFF,TGCAGCGTTGAAGTCCACTGGAACAGTATGAACACTGAAGCTTTCTTT
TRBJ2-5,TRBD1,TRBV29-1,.,CSYWTGDWETQYF,TGCAGCTATTGGACAGGGGATTGGGAGACCCAGTACTTC
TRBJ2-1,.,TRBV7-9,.,CASSLGAGNEQFF,TGTGCCAGCAGCTTAGGAGCCGGCAATGAGCAGTTCTTC
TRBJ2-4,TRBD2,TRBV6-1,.,CASSERTIAGGGGNIQYF,TGTGCCAGCAGTGAAAGGACCATAGCGGGAGGTGGAGGAAACATTCAGTACTTC
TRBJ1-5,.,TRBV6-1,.,CASSEIRAGNQPQHF,TGTGCCAGCAGTGAAATTAGGGCAGGCAATCAGCCCCAGCATTTT